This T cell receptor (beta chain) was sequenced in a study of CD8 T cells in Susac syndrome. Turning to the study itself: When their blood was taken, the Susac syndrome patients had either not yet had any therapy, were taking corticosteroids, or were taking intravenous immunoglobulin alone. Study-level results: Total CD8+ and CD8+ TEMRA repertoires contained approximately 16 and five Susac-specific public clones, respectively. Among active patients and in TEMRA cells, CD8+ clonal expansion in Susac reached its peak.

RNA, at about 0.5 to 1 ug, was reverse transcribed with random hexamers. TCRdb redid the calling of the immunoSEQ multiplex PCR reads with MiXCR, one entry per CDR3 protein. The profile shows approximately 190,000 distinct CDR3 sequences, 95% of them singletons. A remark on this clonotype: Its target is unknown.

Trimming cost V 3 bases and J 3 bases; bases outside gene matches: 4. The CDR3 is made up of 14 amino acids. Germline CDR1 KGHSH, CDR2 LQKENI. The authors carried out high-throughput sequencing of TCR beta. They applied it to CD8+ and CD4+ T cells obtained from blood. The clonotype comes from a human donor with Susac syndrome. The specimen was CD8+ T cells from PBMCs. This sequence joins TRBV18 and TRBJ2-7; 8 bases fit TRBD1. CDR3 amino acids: CASSPGQGDYEQYF. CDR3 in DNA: TGTGCCAGCTCACCTGGACAGGGAGACTACGAGCAGTACTTC.